The T cell receptor (beta chain) under discussion was sequenced for a study of blood T cell repertoires in COVID-19. Across the whole study: COVID-19 samples, acute and convalescent, were from the United States, Italy and Spain.

The study recruited people aged about 18 to 95 years across 24 US areas. Cohorts were determined from participant-reported clinical history. In the authors' methods: Cell counts per sample came from amplifying reference gene primers. Generated by immunoSEQ multiplex PCR, the TCRdb table keeps only in-frame clones and is missing some. V, J and clone size reflect that table, while D and trimming were determined from the DNA. Among around 250,000 clones listed, about nine tenths were seen once. Deletions cut 0 bases from V and 5 bases from J, with 13 bases between. Germline V gene data show CDR1 as SGHNT and CDR2 as YENEEA. The CDR3 totals 16 residues.

Input material: PBMCs or T cells enriched from blood (not recorded which). The V gene is TRBV11-3, the J gene TRBJ2-2; no firm D call. The TCR originated in a human donor in a cohort exposed to, infected with or recovered from COVID-19 (not recorded which). The donor label of this sample is uncertain. CDR3 residues: CASSLDSVSLTGELFF. The CDR3 DNA follows: TGTGCCAGCAGCTTAGACTCGGTCTCGCTGACCGGGGAGCTGTTTTTT.